These T cell receptor beta chains were read from a single sample in a study of T cells in Graves' hyperthyroidism and ophthalmopathy. From the multiplex PCR reads, TCRdb called clonotypes with MiXCR, one entry per CDR3 protein. The sample holds 460,000 or so distinct CDR3 sequences, around 14% seen once. Material: blood. Receptor source: a woman between 18 and 29 years old with Graves' hyperthyroidism. CDR3s include the opening cysteine and the closing phenylalanine or tryptophan. A D gene is named only where the DNA matches it firmly. Clone size is not always given. Where it is, it says once, few, many or a class for expanded clones.

many	NA	TRBV3-1	TRBJ2-7	TGTGCCAGCAGCCACCTCTCAGGGGCCTACGAGCAGTACTTC	CASSHLSGAYEQYF
many	TRBD2	TRBV27	TRBJ2-1	TGTGCCAGCAGTTCCCCCCCCGGGAGGGCCTACAATGAGCAGTTCTTC	CASSSPPGRAYNEQFF
NA	NA	TRBV20-1	TRBJ1-1	TGCAGTGCTAGAGAGGAGGGGAGGTGGAAGTTGAACACTGAAGCTTTCTTT	CSAREEGRWKLNTEAFF
many	TRBD1	TRBV7-9	TRBJ2-7	TGTGCCAGCAGCCCCCGGACAGGGTTGAACGAGCAGTACTTC	CASSPRTGLNEQYF
many	NA	TRBV28	TRBJ1-2	TGTGCCAGCAGTTTAACCCAAACTAACTATGGCTACACCTTC	CASSLTQTNYGYTF
many	NA	TRBV27	TRBJ1-1	TGTGCCAGCAGTTCCCCCCGCAGGGCCTCTGAAGCTTTCTTT	CASSSPRRASEAFF
many	NA	TRBV4-1	TRBJ1-1	TGCGCCAGCAGCCAACAGAGGGACACTGAAGCTTTCTTT	CASSQQRDTEAFF
few	NA	TRBV19	TRBJ1-6	TGTGCCAGTAGTCCAGGGTGGATGTACGATAATTCACCCCTCCACTTT	CASSPGWMYDNSPLHF
many	NA	TRBV3-1	TRBJ1-2	TGTGCCAGCAGCCAAGTGACAGGTTCGGTTAACTATGGCTACACCTTC	CASSQVTGSVNYGYTF
NA	NA	TRBV6-1	TRBJ2-7	TGTGCCAGCAGTGACTCACCCGGGACAACCGCCTACGAGCAGTACTTC	CASSDSPGTTAYEQYF
NA	TRBD2	TRBV5-1	TRBJ2-7	TGCGCCAGCAGCTTGATTGGACTCGGACTAGCTGACCAGGAGCAGTACTTC	CASSLIGLGLADQEQYF
many	NA	TRBV27	TRBJ2-7	TGTGCCAGCAGTTTAGGGGGCGGGGGACTAAGCTCCTACGAGCAGTACTTC	CASSLGGGGLSSYEQYF
many	NA	TRBV12-3/TRBV12-4	TRBJ1-5	TGTGCCAGCAGTTTATCAGGCCGGGGGAGCAATCAGCCCCAGCATTTT	CASSLSGRGSNQPQHF
many	NA	TRBV19	TRBJ1-1	TGTGCCAGTAGACAAGGTTATGAAGCTTTCTTT	CASRQGYEAFF
NA	NA	TRBV14	TRBJ1-2	TGTGCCAGCAGGCAACGGGACGGCGAGAAAGGTCATGGCTACACCTTC	CASRQRDGEKGHGYTF
many	NA	TRBV5-1	TRBJ2-4	TGCGCCAGCAGCTTGCCTTTGCAGGCCCGAGGGGAAAACATTCAGTACTTC	CASSLPLQARGENIQYF
medium-sized	TRBD2	TRBV3-1	TRBJ2-4	TGTGCCAGCAGCCACGCTAGTTCAGCGGGAGCAGCCAAAAACATTCAGTACTTC	CASSHASSAGAAKNIQYF
many	NA	TRBV7-9	TRBJ2-1	TGTGCCAGCACCCCGGGCTGGAGTCGATCCTACAATGAGCAGTTCTTC	CASTPGWSRSYNEQFF
few	NA	TRBV29-1	TRBJ1-1	TGCAGCGTTGACTCGGGGAGAACTGAAGCTTTCTTT	CSVDSGRTEAFF
many	TRBD2	TRBV19	TRBJ2-1	TGTGCCAGTAGTATCAGCGGGATCTATGAGCAGTTCTTC	CASSISGIYEQFF
many	NA	TRBV19	TRBJ1-3	TGTGCCAGTACCCCGAGGCAGTATGGAAACACCATATATTTT	CASTPRQYGNTIYF
NA	NA	TRBV4-1	TRBJ2-7	TGCGCCAGCAGCCCCTTAGCGGAGAGCTCCTACGAGCAGTACTTC	CASSPLAESSYEQYF
many	NA	TRBV12-3/TRBV12-4	TRBJ2-3	TGTGCCAGCAGGCGACAAGACACAGATACGCAGTATTTT	CASRRQDTDTQYF
NA	NA	TRBV12-3/TRBV12-4	TRBJ1-6	TGTGCCAGCAGCCCCTGGAGTTTAGTTTCACCCCTCCACTTT	CASSPWSLVSPLHF
few	NA	TRBV19	TRBJ1-5	TGTGCCAGTAGTATAGATCGGGAGTGGCAGCCCCAGCATTTT	CASSIDREWQPQHF
few	TRBD1	TRBV7-8	TRBJ2-7	TGTGCCAGCAGCTTAAAACCGGGACAGGGGCCCCACGAGCAGTACTTC	CASSLKPGQGPHEQYF
many	TRBD2	TRBV14	TRBJ2-1	TGTGCCAGCAGCCTCCTGACTAGCGGGACCAATGAGCAGTTCTTC	CASSLLTSGTNEQFF
many	TRBD1	TRBV7-8	TRBJ2-7	TGTGCCAGCAGCTCACAGGGGGTGTTAGGCTACGAGCAGTACTTC	CASSSQGVLGYEQYF
NA	TRBD2	TRBV20-1	TRBJ2-7	TGCAGTGCTAGTTTACTAGCGGGCCCCTCCTACGAGCAGTACTTC	CSASLLAGPSYEQYF
many	NA	TRBV30	TRBJ1-2	TGTGCCTGGAGTGTAGGGCAGGGGAACTATGGCTACACCTTC	CAWSVGQGNYGYTF